This T cell receptor beta chain emerged from a study of shared clonotypes between healthy human individuals. Background on the study: CD8 memory received one plate per donor, CD8 naive two, CD4 memory three and CD4 naive three.

The authors distributed each subset's genomic DNA evenly over several immunoSEQ plates. The protocol was immunoSEQ multiplex PCR, while the TCRdb copy is restricted to in-frame clones and leaves out a portion. Of 950,000 to 1,200,000 clones detected, roughly 80% appear once; the ten largest clones hold 0.85% to 1%. V was cut by 4 bases and J by 2 bases, with 13 bases left in between. The CDR3 has 14 amino acids. Germline V gene data show CDR1 as SGHRS and CDR2 as YFSETQ. The receptor's source is a man younger than 35 in good health. Some clones in this sample may be carry-over from other donors' samples. The chain carries TRBV5-1 and TRBJ2-7; D perhaps matches TRBD1 (5 bases). Sample: memory CD4+ T cells from PBMCs. Subset described: CD45RA-negative fraction. CDR3 coding DNA: TGCGCCAGCAGCCACAGACAGAGCACCTACGAGCAGTACTTC. Translated, it gives CASSHRQSTYEQYF.